The T cell receptor (beta chain) under discussion was sequenced for a study of blood T cell repertoires in COVID-19. This table comes from immunoSEQ multiplex PCR, and its TCRdb copy is limited to in-frame clones, with some not included. Counted here are roughly 300,000 clones, about 89% occurring once; the ten biggest clones make up about 7.8%. The TCR was taken from a woman aged 45-59 years who had recovered from COVID-19. Material: peripheral blood.

CDR3 amino acids: CASSHPQGRSYEQYF. CDR3 nucleotide sequence: TGTGCCAGCAGCCACCCGCAGGGAAGGTCCTACGAGCAGTACTTC. The chain uses TRBV3-1 (or the pseudogene TRBV3-2) and TRBJ2-7, with D perhaps matching TRBD1 (5 bases). V lost 3 bases to trimming and J lost 1 base, with 13 bases between them. Per germline, CDR1 LGHDT and CDR2 YNNKEL (reference sequence). The CDR3 sequence is 15 residues long.